These 8 T cell receptor beta chains were sequenced from one sample in a study of vaccination and CD4 T cells after COVID-19. CD4+ T cells that had been cultured provided DNA sequenced with the Oncomine TCR Beta short-read assay. TCRdb itself ran the PCR reads through MiXCR, one entry per CDR3 protein. The sample includes about 13,000 distinct CDR3 sequences, 25% to 30% of them seen just once. These receptors' targets are unknown. Treatment defined: roughly 10-day PBMC culture with coronavirus spike peptide pools or control peptides (ViraFEST assay). This specimen consisted of CD4+ T cells from blood, cultured in vitro, obtained before SARS-CoV-2 vaccination. These receptors all stem from a human donor who received a COVID-19 vaccine.

The J gene is TRBJ2-3, the V gene TRBV20-1; 8 nucleotides agree with TRBD2. This CDR3 is 15 amino acids long. Looked up from germline, CDR1 is DFQATT and CDR2 is SNEGSKA (reference sequence). After removal of 1 base from V and 0 bases from J, the junction contained 3 bases not matched to a gene. CDR3 nucleotides: TGCAGTGCTAGAGGCCAGCGGGGGAGCACAGATACGCAGTATTTT. Translation gives CSARGQRGSTDTQYF.

J is TRBJ2-2 and V is TRBV20-1, with TRBD1 matching over 7 bases. CDR3 size: 15 residues. Unmatched junction bases numbered 12, after V lost 5 bases and J lost 6 bases. CDR1 and CDR2 from the germline V gene are DFQATT and SNEGSKA (reference sequence). The CDR3 DNA follows: TGCAGTGCTGCAGTAACAGGGGTGAGCCCCGGGGAGCTGTTTTTT. It codes for CSAAVTGVSPGELFF.

This clonotype was counted between two and nine times. The rearrangement joins TRBV25-1 to TRBJ1-4; 7 positions match TRBD1. This CDR3 region has 15 residues. The germline V gene has CDR1 MGHDK and CDR2 SYGVNS. With 2 bases clipped from V and 10 bases from J, the junction kept 10 bases outside the gene matches. The CDR3 loop is CASSEPGQSKGKLFF. CDR3 sequence (DNA): TGTGCCAGCAGTGAACCGGGACAGTCAAAGGGAAAACTGTTTTTT.

In its sample, this clonotype is medium-sized. The chain joins TRBV6-1 to TRBJ1-6; no firm D call. CDR1 is MNHNS, CDR2 SASEGT, per germline. This CDR3 is 14 amino acids long. V lost 4 bases to trimming and J lost 7 bases, with 11 bases between them. In DNA, the CDR3 is TGTGCCAGCAGTGTTATAACAGCAAATTCACCCCTCCACTTT. This gives the protein CASSVITANSPLHF.

This clonotype is categorized as medium-sized. The chain couples TRBV19 to TRBJ1-1, with unresolved D. V lost 3 bases and J lost 0, with 5 bases in between. Germline values: CDR1 LNHDA, CDR2 SQIVND (reference sequence). This CDR3 has 13 residues. The CDR3 DNA reads TGTGCCAGTAGTATCGCGGTGAACACTGAAGCTTTCTTT. This gives the protein CASSIAVNTEAFF.

The chain employs TRBV7-3 and TRBJ2-3; weak D call: TRBD2 (5 bases). Looked up from germline, CDR1 is SGHTA and CDR2 is FQGTGA. Trimming left V 1 base short and J 4 bases short, with 9 bases between. The CDR3 runs 14 residues. CDR3 in amino acids: CASSLRDGADTQYF. The CDR3 nucleotides are TGTGCCAGCAGCTTAAGAGACGGGGCAGATACGCAGTATTTT.

This chain joins TRBV21-1 and TRBJ1-1; the DNA was not compared with TRBD1, the D call given in the table. TRBV21-1 is noted as a pseudogene. The CDR3 is 14 amino acids. The CDR3 DNA reads as TGTGCCGTATGGACAGGGGGTTTTCACACTGAAGCTTTCTTT. Translation gives CAVWTGGFHTEAFF.

This clonotype occurred a few times. This chain joins TRBV18 and TRBJ2-5, with 7 bases lining up with TRBD1. With V trimmed by 3 bases and J by 0 bases, 1 base remained unmatched. The germline CDR1 and CDR2 sequences are KGHSH and LQKENI. There are 14 residues in the CDR3. The CDR3 DNA reads TGTGCCAGCTCACCCGGGACAGACCAAGAGACCCAGTACTTC. As protein: CASSPGTDQETQYF. The complete variable domain, with remaining parts taken from reference TRBV18 and TRBJ2-5, reads NAGVMQNPRHLVRRRGQEARLRCSPMKGHSHVYWYRQLPEEGLKFMVYLQKENIIDESGMPKERFSAEFPKEGPSILRIQQVVRGDSAAYFCASSPGTDQETQYFGPGTRLLVL.